These 14 T cell receptor beta chains were sequenced from one sample in a study of regulatory T cells in long-lasting Graves disease. The time point: newly diagnosed GD, antithyroid drugs for less than 3 months. Scientists built the TCR library using RNA that was extracted from PBMCs. CDR3-region Arm-PCR and iRepertoire HTBI primers produced the TCR beta libraries. TCRdb ran MiXCR on the multiplex PCR reads and lists one entry per CDR3 protein. Of roughly 520,000 distinct CDR3 sequences listed, approximately 12% are singletons. The same data also went into a second study, on T cells in Graves' hyperthyroidism and ophthalmopathy.

The source material was peripheral blood mononuclear cells (PBMCs), sampled at new diagnosis, from a patient treated with antithyroid drugs. The receptors were gathered from a young woman with Graves disease.

This clonotype was seen a handful of times. The chain has TRBV29-1 and TRBJ2-1; 8 bases fit TRBD1. The CDR3 consists of 11 residues. V was clipped by 7 bases and J by 9 bases; unmatched bases: 5. Germline CDR1 and CDR2: SQVTM and ANQGSEA. In nucleotides, the CDR3 is TGCAGCGCTGACAGGGGAACTGAGCAGTTCTTC. Its protein is CSADRGTEQFF.

A few counts support this clonotype. V and J are TRBV4-2 and TRBJ1-4; the D is unclear. Germline lookup yields CDR1 LGHNA and CDR2 YNFKEQ. The ends were cut back, 4 bases at V and 6 bases at J, with 12 bases in the middle. This CDR3 has 14 amino acids. The CDR3 here is CASSPHPRDEKLFF. As DNA, the CDR3 is TGTGCCAGCAGCCCACACCCCCGGGATGAAAAACTGTTTTTT.

This clonotype has at least ten counts. The V gene is TRBV19, the J gene TRBJ2-3; either TRBD1 or TRBD2 may supply D (6 bases each). Trimming removed 8 bases at V and 2 bases at J, with 17 bases between. This CDR3 has 15 amino acids. Germline loops: CDR1 LNHDA, CDR2 SQIVND (reference sequence). CDR3 protein: CASARRDTITDTQYF. CDR3 nucleotide sequence: TGTGCCAGTGCAAGGCGGGACACTATCACAGATACGCAGTATTTT.

As concerns this clonotype: A much larger clone differs from this one at a single base, so this may be a read error. V and J are TRBV20-1 and TRBJ2-7; 7 positions agree with TRBD2. The CDR3 is 12 amino acids. Germline loops: CDR1 DFQATT, CDR2 SNEGSKA (reference sequence). V was clipped by 4 bases and J by 5 bases; unmatched bases: 5. The CDR3 region has the DNA TGCAGTGCTAACCGGGAGGCCCACGAGCAGTACTTC. Its translation: CSANREAHEQYF.

This clonotype was seen ten or more times. The chain joins TRBV29-1 to TRBJ1-5; a possible D gene is TRBD1 (6 bases). The germline CDR1 and CDR2 sequences are SQVTM and ANQGSEA. The length of the CDR3 is 14 residues. Trimming left V 5 bases short and J 4 bases short, with 15 bases between. CDR3 in DNA: TGCAGCGTTCAGTCGGACAGTGAGAATCAGCCCCAGCATTTT. This translates into CSVQSDSENQPQHF.

The chain carries TRBV20-1 and TRBJ2-1; 8 bases are a match to TRBD1. The CDR3 has 16 amino acids. Per germline, CDR1 DFQATT and CDR2 SNEGSKA (reference sequence). Germline trimming cut 0 bases from V and 1 base from J; bases unmatched to any gene: 5. The CDR3 here is CSARDPRQGSYNEQFF. In DNA form, the CDR3 reads TGCAGTGCTAGAGATCCGCGACAGGGGTCCTACAATGAGCAGTTCTTC.

The V call is TRBV15, the J call TRBJ1-1; TRBD1 aligns across 9 bases. CDR3 length: 15 residues. Germline values: CDR1 LNHNV, CDR2 YYDKDF (reference sequence). V lost 2 bases to trimming and J lost 5 bases; unmatched junction nucleotides: 6. The CDR3 bases are TGTGCCACCAGCAGAAAACAGGGGGCGAGAACTGAAGCTTTCTTT. It translates to CATSRKQGARTEAFF.

This clonotype was counted ten times or more. The chain has TRBV28 and TRBJ2-1; weak D call: TRBD2 (6 bases). TRBJ2-5 matches the DNA end more closely, so the J call is doubtful. Germline lookup yields CDR1 MDHEN and CDR2 SYDVKM. The CDR3 consists of 15 residues. This CDR3 reads CASSLWGGGKETQYF. CDR3 DNA sequence: TGTGCCAGCAGTTTATGGGGAGGCGGAAAAGAGACCCAGTACTTC.

This clonotype was found many times. The chain employs TRBV30 and TRBJ2-1; D is undetermined. The CDR3 covers 12 residues. With 0 bases removed from V and 15 bases from J, the gap between germline ends came to 15 bases. Germline lookup yields CDR1 GTSNPN and CDR2 SVGIG (reference sequence). The CDR3 loop reads CAWSVGQTMRFF. CDR3 DNA sequence: TGTGCCTGGAGTGTAGGGCAAACTATGAGGTTCTTC.

Many counts were recorded for this clonotype. The chain combines TRBV2 with TRBJ1-5; a weak D match, TRBD1 (5 bases). CDR1 and CDR2 from the germline V gene are SNHLY and FYNNEI. V lost 5 bases, J lost 7 bases, and 15 bases lay in between. This CDR3 spans 14 amino acids. The CDR3 bases are TGTGCCAGCAGTCCCCCCCCGGGGGGACAGCCCCAGCATTTT. Protein: CASSPPPGGQPQHF.

This clonotype occurred a few times. The chain combines TRBV27 with TRBJ1-5, with unresolved D. The CDR3 has 13 residues. CDR1 and CDR2 from the germline V gene are MNHEY and SMNVEV (reference sequence). Trimming shortened V by 6 bases and J by 6 bases, and 12 bases separated the two germline ends. The DNA of the CDR3 is TGTGCCAGCAGCCCCCAACTCTCTCAGCCCCAGCATTTT. This gives the protein CASSPQLSQPQHF.

This clonotype occurred many times. The J gene is TRBJ1-2, the V gene TRBV12-3 or TRBV12-4; D not certain. Trimming took off 1 base at V and 7 bases at J, with 13 bases between the two ends. The CDR3 has 14 residues. CDR3 coding DNA: TGTGCCAGCAGTTTAGTTGCGATCCCAGGTGGCTACACCTTC. Its protein is CASSLVAIPGGYTF.

This clonotype was observed many times. This chain connects TRBV2 to TRBJ2-1, with TRBD2 matching over 8 bases. The germline V gene has CDR1 SNHLY and CDR2 FYNNEI. The CDR3 is made up of 17 amino acids. V was clipped by 5 bases and J by 4 bases; unmatched bases: 13. CDR3 DNA: TGTGCCAGCAGTCGGGGGGGAGGGACTAGTCATTACAATGAGCAGTTCTTC. Translating it yields CASSRGGGTSHYNEQFF.

This clonotype was seen more than once but under ten times. V usage is TRBV28 and J usage is TRBJ1-2; D unresolved. There are 17 residues in the CDR3. V dropped 7 bases and J dropped 2 bases, with 23 bases sitting between them. Germline V gives CDR1 MDHEN, CDR2 SYDVKM. CDR3 protein: CASITPRLRSANYGYTF. The CDR3 nucleotides are TGTGCCAGCATCACCCCCCGATTGAGGTCGGCCAACTATGGCTACACCTTC.